This T cell receptor (beta chain) was captured in a study of blood T cells in healthy people across ages. About the study: Template switching recovered approximately one barcoded beta molecule for every two T cells.

The authors ran a second PCR of roughly 6 to 11 cycles using a sample-barcoded 5' primer and a J-beta primer mix. A 12-random-nucleotide template-switch adaptor tagged each cDNA molecule. TCRdb reanalysed the 5' RACE reads using MiXCR and keeps one entry per CDR3 protein. The sample includes more than 500,000 distinct CDR3 sequences, approximately 25% of them seen just once. The V gene's germline CDR1 is SGHNT and CDR2 YENEEA. The ends lost 0 bases at V and 6 bases at J; junction bases unmatched: 1. The CDR3 extends over 14 amino acids. Comment on this clonotype: Its antigen is undetermined.

Overall study findings and caveats: Diversity figures based on one million T cells were deemed too low.

The receptor was isolated from a woman in her 70s in good health. The chain carries TRBV11-3 and TRBJ2-3, with TRBD2 matching over 9 bases. Source material: blood. The CDR3 DNA reads as TGTGCCAGCAGCTTAGATCTAGCGGGGGATACGCAGTATTTT. This gives the protein CASSLDLAGDTQYF.